Reported below is one T cell receptor beta chain. Its antigen is currently unknown. An end of the junction differs from the germline gene, which may be a read error. Germline V CDR1 and CDR2: DFQATT, SNEGSKA (reference sequence). The CDR3 is 17 residues long. Unique molecular identifiers tagged the TCR beta cDNA libraries. Via MiXCR, TCRdb re-called the PCR reads, giving one row per CDR3 protein. Found here are 600,000 to 700,000 distinct CDR3 sequences, 59% of them singletons; the top ten hold around 10%. This entry is derived from a study of post-analysis software for immune sequencing data. Points from the study as a whole: Controls significantly exceeded multiple sclerosis patients in normalized Chao1 diversity. Higher frequency in patients than in controls was seen for about five TRBV segments, with TRBV5-6, TRBV5-1 and TRBV20-1 among them.

The source of this sequence is a girl between 2 and 10 years old with multiple sclerosis. The material sequenced was blood. This chain connects TRBV20-1 to TRBJ2-5; 14 positions match TRBD2. The CDR3 here is CSAKGLAGAGFEESQYF. CDR3 sequence (DNA): TGCAGTGCTAAGGGACTAGCGGGAGCCGGCTTTGAAGAGAGCCAGTACTTC.